The clone carrying this T cell receptor (beta chain) was observed once. CDR1 SQVTM and CDR2 ANQGSEA come from the germline V gene. With 7 bases clipped from V and 6 bases from J, the junction kept 14 bases outside the gene matches. The CDR3 has 15 amino acids. Both CD45RO+ cells and CCR7-negative CD45RA+ TemRA cells were combined to make up CD8 memory. The method was immunoSEQ multiplex PCR; TCRdb's version includes in-frame clones alone and lacks a portion of them. The sample yields about 110,000 clones, more than 65% seen once. The source of the sample is a study of shared clonotypes between healthy human individuals.

This sequence was found in a woman aged 30 to 39 in good health. The chain combines TRBV29-1 with TRBJ1-4; 7 nucleotides line up with TRBD1. The sequenced sample was memory CD8+ T cells sorted from blood. Specified subset: CD45RO+ cells pooled with CCR7-negative TemRA cells. The CDR3 region is CSAGWADREDEKLFF. In DNA, the CDR3 is TGCAGCGCCGGATGGGCCGACAGGGAGGATGAAAAACTGTTTTTT.